This TCR beta chain was identified during a study of human T cells and chemical hapten exposure. This sample's time point: patch test 2, 6 weeks after DPC sensitization. Treatment specified: therapeutic diphenylcyclopropenone sensitization with weekly scalp DPC. Trimming shortened V by 2 bases and J by 6 bases, and 11 bases separated the two germline ends. CDR1 and CDR2 from the germline V gene are GTSNPN and SVGIG (reference sequence). CDR3 size: 12 residues. TCRdb ran MiXCR on the RACE reads and lists one entry per CDR3 protein. The table shows 100,000 or so distinct CDR3 sequences, with around 9.3% occurring only once.

The material sequenced was whole blood, taken in connection with sensitization to the hapten diphenylcyclopropenone (DPC). The source is a woman between 40 and 50 years old with alopecia areata. Some clones in this sample may be carry-over from other donors' samples. The chain couples TRBV30 to TRBJ2-7; the D is unclear. The CDR3 sequence: CAWSLDVPEQYF. The CDR3 nucleotides are TGTGCCTGGAGTTTGGATGTTCCCGAGCAGTACTTC.